The table lists the clone carrying this T cell receptor (beta chain) with many counts. Its specificity is not known. These data originate in a study of CD8+CD57+ T cells in acquired aplastic anemia. Study at large: Recorded DNA amounts for sorted CD4+ and CD8+ cells had an average of about 3.5 ug.

General study points: There were over 25 CD8+ CDR3 sequences that occurred in both patients and controls.

The template used for profiling TCR beta VDJ and CDR3 was genomic DNA. TCRdb ran MiXCR on the reads and lists one entry per CDR3 protein. This sample yields 150,000 to 200,000 distinct CDR3 sequences, of which around 45% are seen a single time; approximately 1% belongs to the top ten. Between the trimmed V and J ends, which lost 0 bases and 7 bases, there was a span of 16 bases. This CDR3 is built from 16 residues. Per germline, CDR1 SGHKS and CDR2 YYEKEE (reference sequence). What was sequenced was sorted CD4+, CD8+, or CD8+CD57+ T cells (not recorded which) from PBMCs. This rearrangement joins TRBV5-5 to TRBJ1-4; D remains ambiguous. This clonotype was obtained from a human donor in good health. CDR3 loop: CASSLGQEVRGEKLFF. CDR3 in DNA: TGTGCCAGCAGCTTGGGTCAGGAGGTTCGTGGTGAAAAACTGTTTTTT. The full variable domain, in which reference TRBV5-5 and TRBJ1-4 provide the parts outside the CDR3, is DAGVTQSPTHLIKTRGQQVTLRCSPISGHKSVSWYQQVLGQGPQFIFQYYEKEERGRGNFPDRFSARQFPNYSSELNVNALLLGDSALYLCASSLGQEVRGEKLFFGSGTQLSVL.